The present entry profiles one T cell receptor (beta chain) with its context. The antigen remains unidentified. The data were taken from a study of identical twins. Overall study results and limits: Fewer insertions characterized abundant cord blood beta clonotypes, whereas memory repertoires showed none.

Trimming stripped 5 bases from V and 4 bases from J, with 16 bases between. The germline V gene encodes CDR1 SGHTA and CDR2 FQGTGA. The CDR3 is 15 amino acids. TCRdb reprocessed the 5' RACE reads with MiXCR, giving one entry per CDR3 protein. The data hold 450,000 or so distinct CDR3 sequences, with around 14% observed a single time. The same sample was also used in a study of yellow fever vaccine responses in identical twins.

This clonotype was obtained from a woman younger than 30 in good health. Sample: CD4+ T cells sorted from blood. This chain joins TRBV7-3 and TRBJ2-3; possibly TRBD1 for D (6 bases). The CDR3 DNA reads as TGTGCCAGCAGCCACTCCAGGGGCAAGGCAGATACGCAGTATTTT. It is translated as CASSHSRGKADTQYF.